This passage covers 32 T cell receptor beta chains from one sample sequenced in a study of metastatic and nonmetastatic thyroid tumors. Patients were all untreated before their thyroid surgery. TCRdb reprocessed the PCR reads via MiXCR. Of approximately 38,000 clones listed, around 17% were seen once; the top ten hold 9.9%. The sequenced material came from tumor tissue. The receptors shown here come from a female donor with papillary thyroid cancer or a benign thyroid nodule (not recorded which). Some clones in this sample may be carry-over from other donors' samples.

This clone was seen repeatedly, ten times or more. This rearrangement joins TRBV20-1 to TRBJ2-2; no definite D call. The CDR3 is made up of 14 amino acids. The V end was cut by 6 bases, the J end by 2 bases, with 13 bases between. The germline gives CDR1 DFQATT, CDR2 SNEGSKA (reference sequence). This CDR3 reads CSARRTGNTGELFF. CDR3 coding DNA: TGCAGTGCGCGTAGGACGGGCAACACCGGGGAGCTGTTTTTT.

Worth noting for this clone: A much larger clone differs from this one at a single base, so this may be a read error. The chain links TRBV5-4 to TRBJ2-4, with 10 bases matching TRBD2. There are 16 residues in the CDR3. Germline CDR1 reads SGHNT; CDR2 reads YYREEE (reference sequence). Losses at the gene ends were 4 bases for V and 9 bases for J; bases not matched to a gene: 13. The CDR3 bases are TGTGCCAGCAGCGCTGGGACTAGCGTGAGGCGGAGCATTCAGTACTTC. It is translated as CASSAGTSVRRSIQYF.

As to this clone: A much bigger clone sits one base away, suggesting this may be a read error. The rearrangement uses TRBV27 and TRBJ2-5; 12 nucleotides align to TRBD2. CDR1 MNHEY and CDR2 SMNVEV come from the germline V gene (reference sequence). V was pared by 6 bases and J by 4 bases, with 15 bases of the junction left unmatched. This CDR3 has 18 amino acids. The CDR3 loop is CASSLGLAGPVRGETQYF. CDR3 nucleotide sequence: TGTGCCAGCAGCCTAGGACTAGCGGGACCCGTGAGGGGAGAGACCCAGTACTTC.

V gene TRBV7-2 combines with J gene TRBJ2-3; 7 bases fit TRBD2. CDR1 SGHTA and CDR2 FQGNSA come from the germline V gene. CDR3 length: 14 amino acids. V trimming: 3 bases; J trimming: 6 bases; junction bases outside the gene matches: 6. The CDR3 nucleotides are TGTGCCAGCAGCTTTATGCCTAGCGGTGATACGCAGTATTTT. Translated, it gives CASSFMPSGDTQYF.

This clone showed up just a few times. It may be a read error: a sequence one base away is much more abundant. This rearrangement joins TRBV11-1 to TRBJ2-2, with 7 nucleotides matching TRBD2. Germline CDR1 is SGHAT and CDR2 is FQDESV (reference sequence). Trimming took 2 bases from V and 7 from J; bases not matched to a gene: 10. The CDR3 spans 16 residues. CDR3 sequence reads: CASSLSRGGAGGELFF. DNA of the CDR3: TGTGCCAGCAGCTTATCGCGGGGAGGGGCCGGCGGGGAGCTGTTTTTT. Using reference TRBV11-1 and TRBJ2-2 for the parts outside the CDR3, the full variable domain is EAEVAQSPRYKITEKSQAVAFWCDPISGHATLYWYRQILGQGPELLVQFQDESVVDDSQLPKDRFSAERLKGVDSTLKIQPAELGDSAMYLCASSLSRGGAGGELFFGEGSRLTVL.

This clone was found many times. The same CDR3 is also encoded by other DNA sequences in this sample. The rearrangement links TRBV4-1 to TRBJ2-3; 7 nucleotides match TRBD2. CDR1 is MGHRA, CDR2 YSYEKL, per germline. This CDR3 spans 14 amino acids. The V gene end was trimmed by 4 bases and the J gene end by 2 bases; junction bases not matched to a gene: 3. The CDR3 DNA sequence: TGCGCCAGCAGCCCCAGCGGGACCACAGATACGCAGTATTTT. The encoded protein is CASSPSGTTDTQYF.

This clone was detected many times. The gene calls are TRBV6-2 or TRBV6-3 and TRBJ2-1; D call uncertain. Deletions cut 8 bases from V and 0 bases from J, with 14 bases between. The CDR3 is 15 residues long. Germline-derived CDR1 and CDR2 are MNHEY and SVGEGT. CDR3 DNA sequence: TGTGCCAGCCACGTCGGGCACAGCTCCTACAATGAGCAGTTCTTC. Its protein is CASHVGHSSYNEQFF.

In the case of this clone: The junction and the germline gene differ at one end; a read error may be behind it. This chain uses TRBV6-1 with TRBJ2-7, with D hard to call. CDR1 is MNHNS, CDR2 SASEGT, per germline. The CDR3 is 15 amino acids. The CDR3 DNA reads as TGTGCCAGCAGTGAAGGGTCGGTGCCCTCATACGGGCAGTACTTC. As protein: CASSEGSVPSYGQYF.

Ten or more counts support this clone. This chain uses TRBV11-2 with TRBJ1-1; D might be TRBD1 (5 bases). This CDR3 region has 15 residues. CDR1 and CDR2 (germline): SGHAT, FQNNGV. V was clipped by 8 bases and J by 5 bases, with 21 bases between them. The CDR3 loop is CASRAGAWRITEAFF. DNA of the CDR3: TGTGCCAGCCGAGCCGGGGCGTGGAGGATAACTGAAGCTTTCTTT. Looking up the rest from reference TRBV11-2 and TRBJ1-1 gives the full variable domain: EAGVAQSPRYKIIEKRQSVAFWCNPISGHATLYWYQQILGQGPKLLIQFQNNGVVDDSQLPKDRFSAERLKGVDSTLKIQPAKLEDSAVYLCASRAGAWRITEAFFGQGTRLTVV.

This clone has ten or more counts. The rearrangement links TRBV6-1 to TRBJ2-7, with D unresolved. The CDR3 consists of 11 residues. CDR1 is MNHNS and CDR2 is SASEGT in the germline V gene. V was trimmed by 5 bases and J by 6 bases, leaving 8 bases between them. The CDR3, as DNA: TGTGCCAGCAGTTATGGTGTCGAGCAGTACTTC. Its translation is CASSYGVEQYF.

This clone was observed many times. J is TRBJ1-5 and V is TRBV27; TRBD1 aligns across 10 bases. CDR1 and CDR2 (germline): MNHEY, SMNVEV (reference sequence). Trimming cost V 2 bases and J 6 bases; bases outside gene matches: 7. The CDR3 runs to 16 residues. This chain's CDR3 is CASSLIRQGARQPQHF. Here the CDR3 DNA reads TGTGCCAGCAGTTTAATAAGACAGGGGGCACGTCAGCCCCAGCATTTT.

V gene TRBV5-4 combines with J gene TRBJ1-1; TRBD1 aligns across 7 bases. The V and J ends lost 1 base and 4 bases, in that order; junction bases with no gene match: 4. In germline, CDR1 is SGHNT, CDR2 YYREEE (reference sequence). This CDR3 is 14 amino acids long. The chain's CDR3 is CASSLKSGGTEAFF. In nucleotides, the CDR3 is TGTGCCAGCAGCTTGAAATCAGGGGGCACTGAAGCTTTCTTT.

This clone has a count of ten or more. The chain is built from TRBV15 and TRBJ2-3; 11 positions match TRBD1. V shed 2 bases, J shed 3 bases, and the junction held 4 bases outside the gene matches. The CDR3 contains 16 residues. CDR1 is LNHNV, CDR2 YYDKDF, per germline (reference sequence). This chain's CDR3 is CATSRWGTGGTDTQYF. The CDR3 region has the DNA TGTGCCACCAGCAGATGGGGGACAGGGGGGACAGATACGCAGTATTTT.

This clone showed up many times. The CDR3 loop reads CASSLTKNTEAFF. The CDR3 DNA follows: TGTGCCAGCAGCCTAACAAAGAACACTGAAGCTTTCTTT. V is TRBV13 and J is TRBJ1-1; D is uncertain. Germline V gene data show CDR1 as PRHDT and CDR2 as FYEKMQ (reference sequence). V gave up 5 bases and J gave up 1 base, with 8 bases separating them. The CDR3 spans 13 residues.

This clone was found many times. The V gene is TRBV6-1, the J gene TRBJ2-7, with D possibly TRBD1 on 6 matching bases. CDR1 MNHNS and CDR2 SASEGT come from the germline V gene. The V end was cut by 5 bases, the J end by 5 bases, with 19 bases between. The CDR3 runs to 15 residues. CDR3: CASSSYAAGENEQYF. The CDR3 nucleotides read TGTGCCAGCAGTTCCTACGCCGCAGGGGAGAACGAGCAGTACTTC.

This clone was observed at least ten times. The gene calls are TRBV18 and TRBJ2-7, with 7 bases matching TRBD2. This CDR3 has 13 residues. Germline V CDR1 and CDR2: KGHSH, LQKENI. After removal of 2 bases from V and 3 bases from J, the junction contained 1 base not matched to a gene. In nucleotides, the CDR3 is TGTGCCAGCTCACCAGGGGGGGACTACGAGCAGTACTTC. Encoded protein: CASSPGGDYEQYF.

In regard to this clone: This clone may be a read error of a much larger clone one base away. The chain combines TRBV10-3 with TRBJ2-1; 7 nucleotides agree with TRBD2. The CDR3 spans 15 residues. Per the germline V gene, CDR1 is ENHRY and CDR2 is SYGVKD. The CDR3: CAITERGLERTEQLF. The CDR3 DNA reads TGTGCCATCACCGAGAGAGGACTAGAAAGAACTGAGCAGCTCTTC.

At least ten counts were recorded for this clone. The V call is TRBV10-3, the J call TRBJ2-7, with 7 bases that match TRBD1. After removal of 3 bases from V and 2 bases from J, the junction contained 10 bases not matched to a gene. The CDR3 contains 16 residues. The germline CDR1 and CDR2 sequences are ENHRY and SYGVKD. In DNA, the CDR3 is TGTGCCATCAGTGACCCCCGGGACAGAACTACCTACGAGCAGTACTTC. It yields the protein CAISDPRDRTTYEQYF.

The rearrangement links TRBV4-2 to TRBJ2-1; tentative D call: TRBD2 (5 bases). This CDR3 spans 11 amino acids. The germline CDR1 and CDR2 sequences are LGHNA and YNFKEQ. Trimming took 1 base from V and 10 from J, leaving 5 bases between them. The CDR3: CASSQVAEQFF. CDR3 bases: TGTGCCAGCAGCCAAGTAGCGGAGCAGTTCTTC.

This clone was recorded at least ten times. Distinct nucleotide sequences in the sample also encode this CDR3. This rearrangement joins TRBV28 to TRBJ2-7; TRBD1 matches at 9 bases. Per the germline V gene, CDR1 is MDHEN and CDR2 is SYDVKM. The CDR3 contains 15 residues. The V and J ends lost 6 bases and 1 base, in that order; junction bases with no gene match: 7. Here the CDR3 DNA reads TGTGCCAGCAGGCTGGACAGGGGAGCATCCTACGAGCAGTACTTC. It encodes CASRLDRGASYEQYF.

This clone was recorded many times. The chain has TRBV15 and TRBJ1-5; no firm D call. Trimming removed 0 bases from V and 0 bases from J, with 12 bases in between. CDR1 is LNHNV and CDR2 is YYDKDF in the germline V gene (reference sequence). The CDR3 contains 17 residues. CDR3 nucleotide sequence: TGTGCCACCAGCAGAGATCGGCAGGTCGATAGCAATCAGCCCCAGCATTTT. Residues: CATSRDRQVDSNQPQHF. The complete variable domain, with remaining parts taken from reference TRBV15 and TRBJ1-5, reads DAMVIQNPRYQVTQFGKPVTLSCSQTLNHNVMYWYQQKSSQAPKLLFHYYDKDFNNEADTPDNFQSRRPNTSFCFLDIRSPGLGDTAMYLCATSRDRQVDSNQPQHFGDGTRLSIL.

This clone was detected many times. This chain joins TRBV29-1 and TRBJ2-7; D tentatively fits TRBD1 or TRBD2 (5 bases each). The germline V gene encodes CDR1 SQVTM and CDR2 ANQGSEA. Trimming removed 0 bases from V and 6 bases from J, with 12 bases in between. There are 13 residues in the CDR3. CDR3 bases: TGCAGCGTTGAAGAATCGGGGACCTCCGAGCAGTACTTC. It yields the protein CSVEESGTSEQYF.

This chain joins TRBV19 and TRBJ1-5; D perhaps matches TRBD1 (5 bases). The CDR3 is 16 amino acids. Germline CDR1 LNHDA, CDR2 SQIVND (reference sequence). Trimming took off 6 bases at V and 3 bases at J, with 18 bases between the two ends. CDR3 coding DNA: TGTGCCAGTAGGAGGGGAGGGACCGTCGTCAATCAGCCCCAGCATTTT. Encoded protein: CASRRGGTVVNQPQHF. The entire variable domain, with the rest obtained from reference TRBV19 and TRBJ1-5, is as follows: DGGITQSPKYLFRKEGQNVTLSCEQNLNHDAMYWYRQDPGQGLRLIYYSQIVNDFQKGDIAEGYSVSREKKESFPLTVTSAQKNPTAFYLCASRRGGTVVNQPQHFGDGTRLSIL.

The rearrangement joins TRBV6-1 to TRBJ1-6; D unclear. The CDR3 is 17 amino acids. Trimming took 6 bases from V and 0 from J, leaving 15 bases between them. CDR1 MNHNS and CDR2 SASEGT come from the germline V gene. For the CDR3, the DNA is TGTGCCAGCAGGGAACCGACGGCCAGCTCCTATAATTCACCCCTCCACTTT. Translation gives CASREPTASSYNSPLHF.

This clone has ten or more counts. The chain has TRBV5-4 and TRBJ1-5; D is uncertain. Germline V lookup: CDR1 SGHNT, CDR2 YYREEE (reference sequence). Trimming took 4 bases from V and 3 from J, leaving 8 bases between them. The CDR3 totals 13 residues. Here the CDR3 reads CASSVGANQPQHF. The DNA for the CDR3 is TGTGCCAGCAGCGTGGGAGCCAATCAGCCCCAGCATTTT.

Concerning this clone: A single base separates this from a much larger clone, so it may be a read error. The same CDR3 can be traced to other DNA sequences in this sample. The chain is built from TRBV10-3 and TRBJ2-2; D call uncertain. This CDR3 is 13 amino acids long. The germline V and J ends were trimmed by 3 bases and 5 bases, with 7 bases remaining between them. Germline CDR1 ENHRY, CDR2 SYGVKD. The CDR3 spells CAISEEATGELFF. CDR3 nucleotides: TGTGCCATCAGTGAAGAGGCAACCGGGGAGCTGTTTTTT.

This clone was seen ten or more times. This rearrangement joins TRBV11-2 to TRBJ2-7; 11 bases are a match to TRBD1. The CDR3 has 15 amino acids. Per the germline V gene, CDR1 is SGHAT and CDR2 is FQNNGV. J gave up 5 bases and V 5 bases, and 8 bases lay outside the gene matches. Here the CDR3 reads CASSSRDRGTNEQYF. DNA for the CDR3: TGTGCCAGCAGCAGCCGGGACAGGGGGACCAACGAGCAGTACTTC.

This clone was seen repeatedly, ten times or more. This chain connects TRBV29-1 to TRBJ2-1; D possibly corresponds to TRBD1 (8 bases). The V end was cut by 3 bases, the J end by 9 bases, with 18 bases between. Looked up from germline, CDR1 is SQVTM and CDR2 is ANQGSEA. This CDR3 is 14 amino acids long. The CDR3 is CSVEGDTGGGEQFF. The CDR3 bases are TGCAGCGTTGAGGGGGACACAGGGGGGGGTGAGCAGTTCTTC.

A few counts support this clone. It may be a read error: a sequence one base away is much more abundant. The sample holds other DNA sequences that translate to the same CDR3. The rearrangement joins TRBV2 to TRBJ1-2; no reliable D call. The CDR3 length is 13 residues. The V end lost 7 bases, the J end lost 3 bases, and 12 bases lay between the germline ends. Germline V gives CDR1 SNHLY, CDR2 FYNNEI. The CDR3, as DNA: TGTGCCAGCAAGGCCTCGGGATACTATGGCTACACCTTC. It codes for CASKASGYYGYTF.

The sample holds many counts of this clone. V and J are TRBV4-1 and TRBJ2-1; 7 nucleotides agree with TRBD2. J gave up 8 bases and V 4 bases, and 17 bases lay outside the gene matches. The germline CDR1 and CDR2 sequences are MGHRA and YSYEKL. The CDR3 is made up of 17 amino acids. CDR3 DNA: TGCGCCAGCAGCCCCACATACCCCCTTAGAGGGAGGGATGAGCAGTTCTTC. This translates into CASSPTYPLRGRDEQFF.

This clone has ten or more counts. This chain uses TRBV7-9 with TRBJ2-1; a weak D match, TRBD1 (7 bases). The CDR3 spans 17 residues. Germline lookup yields CDR1 SEHNR and CDR2 FQNEAQ (reference sequence). V lost 5 bases to trimming and J lost 4 bases, with 21 bases between them. CDR3 region: CASSPGGLQGKYNEQFF. DNA of the CDR3: TGTGCCAGCAGCCCAGGCGGACTACAGGGGAAGTACAATGAGCAGTTCTTC.

This clone was found a few times. This chain links TRBV5-6 with TRBJ1-4; D perhaps matches TRBD1 (6 bases). Germline V gene data show CDR1 as SGHDT and CDR2 as YYEEEE. V lost 4 bases and J lost 7, with 11 bases in between. The CDR3 is 13 amino acids. The CDR3 DNA reads as TGTGCCAGCAGCCCTCCGGGGGCTGAAAAACTGTTTTTT. It specifies CASSPPGAEKLFF.